Included here is one TCR beta chain sequence, with context. Its antigen is currently unknown. The data are from a study of cytomegalovirus exposure and HLA in healthy donors. In the PCR, 60 Vbeta and 13 Jbeta primers were used. Some clones are missing from TCRdb's copy, which holds only in-frame ones; the method was immunoSEQ multiplex PCR. The sample holds 140,000 or so clones. CDR1 is WNHNN, CDR2 SYGVQD, per germline (reference sequence). Trimming stripped 0 bases from V and 9 bases from J, with 12 bases between. CDR3 length: 14 amino acids. Findings and limits, study-wide: In a later analysis, most CMV-associated TCR beta chains appeared HLA-restricted. Cytomegalovirus association was listed for 164 TCR beta chains. As confirmed in vitro, three CMV-associated chains were specific for CMV antigens. TCR beta V- and J-gene trimming was later associated with a missense DCLRE1C variant.

This chain links TRBV10-1 with TRBJ2-1, with D tentatively TRBD2 (5 bases). The sequence derives from a male donor in good health and CMV-seronegative. The sample consisted of PBMCs. CDR3 bases: TGCGCCAGCAGTGAGTCGGGTAGCGTCGGTGAGCAGTTCTTC. This codes for CASSESGSVGEQFF.